This T cell receptor beta chain was captured by sequencing in a study of blood T cells in healthy people across ages. About the research overall: About one barcoded beta molecule was captured per two T cells (by template switching). Findings and caveats of the study: Across the age range, TCR beta diversity per million T cells fell in a roughly linear way.

Alongside a J-beta primer mix, a sample-barcoded 5' primer served in a second PCR lasting about 6 to 12 cycles. TCRdb called the 5' RACE reads again in MiXCR, with one record for every CDR3 protein. The sample yields hundreds of thousands of distinct CDR3 sequences, roughly 43% seen once. As to this clonotype: Its antigen is not identified.

Sequencing was carried out using blood. The sequence came from a man aged 25 to 40 in good health.

This CDR3 is CATLEGAGNEQFF. CDR3 DNA sequence: TGTGCCACCCTAGAGGGGGCCGGGAATGAGCAGTTCTTC. V is TRBV10-3 and J is TRBJ2-1; 7 nucleotides line up with TRBD1. This CDR3 is built from 13 residues. In germline, CDR1 is ENHRY, CDR2 SYGVKD. Trimming removed 10 bases from V and 7 bases from J; junction bases left unmatched: 10.